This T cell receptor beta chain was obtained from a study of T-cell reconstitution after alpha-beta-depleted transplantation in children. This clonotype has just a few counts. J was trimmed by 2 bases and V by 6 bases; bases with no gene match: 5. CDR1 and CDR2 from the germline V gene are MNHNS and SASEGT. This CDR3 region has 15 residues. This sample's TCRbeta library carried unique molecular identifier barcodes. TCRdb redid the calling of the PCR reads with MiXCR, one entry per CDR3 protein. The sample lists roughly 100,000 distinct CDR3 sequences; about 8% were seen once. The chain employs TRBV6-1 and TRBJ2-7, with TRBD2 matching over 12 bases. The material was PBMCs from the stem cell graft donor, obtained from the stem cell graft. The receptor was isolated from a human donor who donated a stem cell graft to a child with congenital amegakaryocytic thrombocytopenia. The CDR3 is CASRWTSGATYEQYF. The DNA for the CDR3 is TGTGCCAGCAGGTGGACTAGCGGGGCCACCTACGAGCAGTACTTC.